These 7 T cell receptor beta chains share one sample of origin, sequenced in a study of response to subunit inactivated influenza vaccine. Using its own MiXCR run on the RT-PCR reads, TCRdb lists one record per CDR3 protein. The table has hundreds of thousands of distinct CDR3 sequences, less than 20% seen once. Material: PBMCs from blood, obtained 11 to 12 days after vaccination. The receptor set was obtained from a man aged 45 to 65 who received an inactivated influenza vaccine.

This rearrangement joins TRBV6-1 to TRBJ2-6, with 7 bases that match TRBD2. CDR3 length equals 13 residues. The ends lost 6 bases at V and 15 bases at J; junction bases unmatched: 11. Per the germline V gene, CDR1 is MNHNS and CDR2 is SASEGT. CDR3 sequence: CASSPVGGLGLTF. The CDR3 DNA reads TGTGCCAGCAGCCCTGTCGGGGGGTTGGGCCTGACTTTC.

CDR3 in amino acids: CASSFGLAGYNEQFF. CDR3 sequence (DNA): TGTGCCAGCAGTTTTGGACTAGCAGGTTACAATGAGCAGTTCTTC. The V and J genes are TRBV27 and TRBJ2-1; TRBD2 matches at 8 bases. The CDR3 has 15 residues. From germline, CDR1 is MNHEY and CDR2 SMNVEV (reference sequence). The trim removed 3 bases at V and 4 bases at J, leaving 5 bases unmatched.

V gene TRBV19 combines with J gene TRBJ2-3; D perhaps matches TRBD2 (6 bases). CDR3 length: 16 residues. V was pared by 9 bases and J by 1 base, with 20 bases between. CDR1 is LNHDA, CDR2 SQIVND, per germline (reference sequence). The CDR3 DNA sequence: TGTGCCAGCCGTGGGGGACTTTATGTCGGCACAGATACGCAGTATTTT. It translates to CASRGGLYVGTDTQYF.

This clonotype was seen more than once but under ten times. The V call is TRBV10-3, the J call TRBJ1-2; no firm D call. Per the germline V gene, CDR1 is ENHRY and CDR2 is SYGVKD. With 0 bases removed from V and 7 bases from J, the gap between germline ends came to 15 bases. The CDR3 is 15 residues long. CDR3: CAISESGLPTGGYTF. CDR3 nucleotide sequence: TGTGCCATCAGTGAGTCAGGACTCCCGACGGGTGGCTACACCTTC.

This clonotype has at least ten counts. The chain recombines TRBV12-3 or TRBV12-4 with TRBJ2-3; perhaps TRBD1 as D (6 bases). CDR3 length: 14 residues. V was clipped by 7 bases and J by 3 bases, with 14 bases between them. The CDR3 protein is CASTLGGSTDTQYF. CDR3 nucleotide sequence: TGTGCCAGCACCTTAGGGGGTTCAACAGATACGCAGTATTTT.

The chain couples TRBV5-1 to TRBJ2-3; D possibly corresponds to TRBD2 (6 bases). CDR3 length: 15 residues. Trimming left V 6 bases short and J 3 bases short, with 17 bases between. Germline loops: CDR1 SGHRS, CDR2 YFSETQ. The CDR3 sequence: CASTSSAGPTDTQYF. In DNA form, the CDR3 reads TGCGCCAGCACAAGCTCGGCGGGGCCTACAGATACGCAGTATTTT.

The chain joins TRBV4-2 to TRBJ1-1; TRBD1 matches 10 bases. Trimming took 3 bases from V and 6 from J; bases not matched to a gene: 7. This CDR3 is 15 amino acids long. Germline V gives CDR1 LGHNA, CDR2 YNFKEQ. The CDR3 loop reads CASSHPGQGRAEAFF. CDR3 DNA: TGTGCCAGCAGCCATCCGGGACAGGGGCGGGCTGAAGCTTTCTTT.